The next 8 T cell receptor beta chains were all read from a single sample in a study of PD-1 blockade in classical Hodgkin lymphoma. Every patient was affected by relapse after autologous stem cell transplantation, while exposure to brentuximab vedotin was not uniform. Measured with immunoSEQ multiplex PCR; TCRdb has only the in-frame clones, and not every one. The sample holds approximately 57,000 clones; 75% to 95% are singletons and the top ten take more than 9%. Sample: peripheral blood mononuclear cells (PBMCs), taken before the second cycle of nivolumab. Source of these receptors: a human donor with classical Hodgkin lymphoma.

The rearrangement uses TRBV6-4 and TRBJ1-2; the D is unclear. Trimming removed 0 bases at V and 6 bases at J, with 11 bases between. The V gene's germline CDR1 is MRHNA and CDR2 SNTAGT. The CDR3 has 14 residues. CDR3 residues: CASSDSGKLDGYTF. The CDR3 coding sequence is TGTGCCAGCAGTGACTCGGGAAAGTTGGATGGCTACACCTTC.

The J gene is TRBJ2-3, the V gene TRBV5-4, with 12 bases aligning to TRBD2. CDR1 and CDR2 (germline): SGHNT, YYREEE (reference sequence). This CDR3 has 16 residues. With V trimmed by 7 bases and J by 3 bases, 9 bases remained unmatched. The CDR3 sequence is CASRKRTSGETDTQYF. The CDR3 bases are TGTGCCAGCCGCAAAAGGACTAGCGGGGAAACAGATACGCAGTATTTT.

This rearrangement joins TRBV4-3 to TRBJ2-3; TRBD1 aligns across 12 bases. CDR1 and CDR2 from the germline V gene are LGHNA and YSLEER. The CDR3 consists of 17 residues. V lost 4 bases, J lost 5 bases, and 10 bases stayed unmatched. The CDR3 region has the DNA TGCGCCAGCAGCCCCGATGTTTGGGACAGGGGGCAAGATACGCAGTATTTT. Amino acid sequence: CASSPDVWDRGQDTQYF.

The V and J genes are TRBV7-2 and TRBJ2-5; 7 bases are shared with TRBD2. V was pared by 3 bases and J by 0 bases, with 1 base of the junction left unmatched. The germline V gene has CDR1 SGHTA and CDR2 FQGNSA. CDR3 length: 14 amino acids. The CDR3 spells CASSLGGYQETQYF. The CDR3 DNA reads as TGTGCCAGCAGCTTGGGAGGGTACCAAGAGACCCAGTACTTC.

The rearrangement joins TRBV13 to TRBJ2-4, with TRBD2 matching 11 bases. V was clipped by 2 bases and J by 4 bases; unmatched bases: 7. Germline CDR1 is PRHDT and CDR2 is FYEKMQ (reference sequence). This CDR3 is built from 17 residues. CDR3 DNA: TGTGCCAGCAGCTTATTAGCGGGAGGGCGTCTGAAAAACATTCAGTACTTC. Residues: CASSLLAGGRLKNIQYF.

The gene calls are TRBV19 and TRBJ1-4; possibly TRBD1 for D (6 bases). Trimming removed 5 bases at V and 1 base at J, with 17 bases between. Germline CDR1 LNHDA, CDR2 SQIVND (reference sequence). This CDR3 is built from 17 residues. The CDR3, as DNA: TGTGCCAGTAGTCCCGCGGGGGCGCTGAGAACTAATGAAAAACTGTTTTTT. Translated, it gives CASSPAGALRTNEKLFF.

V and J are TRBV27 and TRBJ2-7, with D possibly being TRBD1 (6 bases). The CDR3 is made up of 14 amino acids. Trimming took 7 bases from V and 4 from J, leaving 17 bases between them. Germline V CDR1 and CDR2: MNHEY, SMNVEV (reference sequence). This CDR3 is CASTWGQGPYEQYF. CDR3 in DNA: TGTGCCAGCACTTGGGGACAAGGGCCTTACGAGCAGTACTTC.

The V gene is TRBV10-3, the J gene TRBJ1-1; D possibly corresponds to TRBD1 (6 bases). Trimming took off 0 bases at V and 2 bases at J, with 16 bases between the two ends. CDR1 is ENHRY, CDR2 SYGVKD, per germline. The CDR3 contains 17 residues. CDR3 bases: TGTGCCATCAGTGAGTCTGCCACCGGGACACCTAACACTGAAGCTTTCTTT. This translates into CAISESATGTPNTEAFF.